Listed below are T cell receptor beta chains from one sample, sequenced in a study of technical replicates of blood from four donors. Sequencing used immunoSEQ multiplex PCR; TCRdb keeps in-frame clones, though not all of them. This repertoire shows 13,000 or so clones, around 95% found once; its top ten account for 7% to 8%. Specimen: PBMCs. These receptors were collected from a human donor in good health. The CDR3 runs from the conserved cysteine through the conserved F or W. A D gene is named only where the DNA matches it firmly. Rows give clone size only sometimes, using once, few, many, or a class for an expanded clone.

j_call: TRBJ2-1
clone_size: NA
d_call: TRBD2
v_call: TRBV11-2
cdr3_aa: CASSLTPSGTSNEQFF
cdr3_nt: TGTGCCAGCAGCTTAACACCATCCGGGACTAGTAATGAGCAGTTCTTC

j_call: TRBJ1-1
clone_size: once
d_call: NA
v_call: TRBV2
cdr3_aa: CASMAGTRNTEAFF
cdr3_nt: TGTGCCAGCATGGCAGGCACGAGGAACACTGAAGCTTTCTTT

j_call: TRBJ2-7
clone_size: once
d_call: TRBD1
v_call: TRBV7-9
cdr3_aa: CASSGGQGNEQYF
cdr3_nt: TGTGCCAGCAGCGGAGGACAGGGGAACGAGCAGTACTTC

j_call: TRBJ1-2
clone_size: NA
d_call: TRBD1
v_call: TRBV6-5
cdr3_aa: CASSRGQGLGGYTF
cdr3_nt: TGTGCCAGCAGCCGGGGACAGGGGCTAGGTGGCTACACCTTC

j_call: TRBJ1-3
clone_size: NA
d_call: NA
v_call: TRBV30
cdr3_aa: CAWMWGRGRNTIYF
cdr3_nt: TGTGCCTGGATGTGGGGCAGGGGAAGGAACACCATATATTTT

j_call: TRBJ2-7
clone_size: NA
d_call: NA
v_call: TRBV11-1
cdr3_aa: CASSALAGANSYEQYF
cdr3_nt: TGTGCCAGCAGCGCACTGGCGGGGGCGAACTCCTACGAGCAGTACTTC

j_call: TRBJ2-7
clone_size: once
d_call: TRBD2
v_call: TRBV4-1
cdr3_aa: CASSQDPSGAYEQYF
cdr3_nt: TGCGCCAGCAGCCAAGACCCTAGCGGCGCCTACGAGCAGTACTTC

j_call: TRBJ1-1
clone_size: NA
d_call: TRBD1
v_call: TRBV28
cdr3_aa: CASSQGQIEAFF
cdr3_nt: TGTGCCAGCAGTCAGGGACAGATTGAAGCTTTCTTT

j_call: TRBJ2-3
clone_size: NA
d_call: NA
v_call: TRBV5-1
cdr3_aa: CASSPTSVSTDTQYF
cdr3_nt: TGCGCCAGCAGCCCAACCTCGGTCAGCACAGATACGCAGTATTTT

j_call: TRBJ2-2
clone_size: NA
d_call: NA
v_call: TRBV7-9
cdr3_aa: CASSLAGGNTGELFF
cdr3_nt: TGTGCCAGCAGCTTAGCGGGAGGGAACACCGGGGAGCTGTTTTTT

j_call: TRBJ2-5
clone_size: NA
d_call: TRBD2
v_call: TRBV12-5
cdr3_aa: CASGSGTSGSLETQYF
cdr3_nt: TGTGCTAGTGGTTCTGGGACTAGCGGGAGTCTTGAGACCCAGTACTTC

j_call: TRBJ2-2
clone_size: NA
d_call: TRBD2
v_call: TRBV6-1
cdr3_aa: CASGLAGAGTGELFF
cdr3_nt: TGTGCCAGTGGACTAGCGGGAGCTGGCACCGGGGAGCTGTTTTTT

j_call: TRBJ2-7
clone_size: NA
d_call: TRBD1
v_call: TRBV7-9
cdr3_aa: CASSFDRDHEQYF
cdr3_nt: TGTGCCAGCAGCTTCGACAGGGACCACGAGCAGTACTTC

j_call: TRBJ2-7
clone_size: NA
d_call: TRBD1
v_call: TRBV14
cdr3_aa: CASAQYRGYEQYF
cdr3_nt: TGTGCCAGCGCCCAATACAGGGGCTACGAGCAGTACTTC

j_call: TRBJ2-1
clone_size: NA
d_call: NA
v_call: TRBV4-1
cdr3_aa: CASSQDNGGNEQFF
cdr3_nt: TGCGCCAGCAGCCAAGATAACGGAGGGAATGAGCAGTTCTTC

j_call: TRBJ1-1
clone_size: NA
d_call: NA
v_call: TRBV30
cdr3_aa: CAWSVGPANTEAFF
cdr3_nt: TGTGCCTGGAGTGTTGGGCCGGCGAACACTGAAGCTTTCTTT

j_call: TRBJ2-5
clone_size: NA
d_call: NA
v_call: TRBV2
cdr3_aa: CASSEEIVGQRETQYF
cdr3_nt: TGTGCCAGCAGTGAAGAAATCGTAGGTCAGCGGGAGACCCAGTACTTC

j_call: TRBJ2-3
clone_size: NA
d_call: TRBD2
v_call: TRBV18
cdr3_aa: CASSRTSGKDTQYF
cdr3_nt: TGTGCCAGCTCACGTACTAGCGGGAAAGATACGCAGTATTTT

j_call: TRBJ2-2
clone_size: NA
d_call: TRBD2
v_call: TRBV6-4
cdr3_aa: CASSEAGGGTGELFF
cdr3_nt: TGTGCCAGCAGTGAGGCGGGAGGCGGTACCGGGGAGCTGTTTTTT

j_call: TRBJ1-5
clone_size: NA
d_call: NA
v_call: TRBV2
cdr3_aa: CASSEQAGDNQPQHF
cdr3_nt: TGTGCCAGCAGTGAACAGGCGGGGGATAATCAGCCCCAGCATTTT

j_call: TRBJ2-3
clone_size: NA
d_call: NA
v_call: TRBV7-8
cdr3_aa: CASSSTGEADTQYF
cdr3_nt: TGTGCCAGCAGCTCAACAGGGGAGGCAGATACGCAGTATTTT

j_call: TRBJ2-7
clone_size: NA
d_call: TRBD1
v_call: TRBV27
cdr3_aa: CASSLSDRAHEQYF
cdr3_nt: TGTGCCAGCAGTTTATCTGACAGGGCTCACGAGCAGTACTTC

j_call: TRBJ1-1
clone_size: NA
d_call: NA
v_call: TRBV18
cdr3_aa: CASSPLRTTQNTEAFF
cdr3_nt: TGTGCCAGCTCACCACTACGGACAACCCAGAACACTGAAGCTTTCTTT

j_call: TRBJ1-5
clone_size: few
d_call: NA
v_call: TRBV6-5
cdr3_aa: CASSYSTGDQPQHF
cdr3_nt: TGTGCCAGCAGTTACTCGACAGGAGATCAGCCCCAGCATTTT

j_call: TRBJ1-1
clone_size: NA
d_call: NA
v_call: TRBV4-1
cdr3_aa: CASSQENGEGTEAFF
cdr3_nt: TGCGCCAGCAGCCAAGAGAACGGAGAGGGCACTGAAGCTTTCTTT

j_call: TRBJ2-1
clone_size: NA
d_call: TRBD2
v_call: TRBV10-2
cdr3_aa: CASSETGTSGSGEQFF
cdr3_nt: TGCGCCAGCAGCGAAACCGGGACTAGCGGGAGCGGTGAGCAGTTCTTC

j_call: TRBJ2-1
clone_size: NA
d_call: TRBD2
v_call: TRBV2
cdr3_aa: CASSAVLAGAHEQFF
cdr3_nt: TGTGCCAGCAGTGCGGTACTAGCGGGAGCTCATGAGCAGTTCTTC

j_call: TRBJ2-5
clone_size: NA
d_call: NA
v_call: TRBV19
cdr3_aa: CASSIEGQPGQETQYF
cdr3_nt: TGTGCCAGTAGTATAGAGGGACAACCCGGGCAAGAGACCCAGTACTTC

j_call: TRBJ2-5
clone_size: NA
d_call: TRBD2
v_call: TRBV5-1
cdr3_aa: CASSFGRAGETQYF
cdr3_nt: TGCGCCAGCAGCTTCGGGAGGGCCGGAGAGACCCAGTACTTC

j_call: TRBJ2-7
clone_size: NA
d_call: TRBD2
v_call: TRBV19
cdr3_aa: CASSSASGSVFRYEQYF
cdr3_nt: TGTGCCAGTAGTTCGGCTAGCGGGAGTGTTTTTCGCTACGAGCAGTACTTC

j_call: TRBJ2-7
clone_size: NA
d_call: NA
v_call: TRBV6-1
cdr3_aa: CASSFGAPYEQYF
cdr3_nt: TGTGCCAGCTCCTTTGGGGCCCCCTACGAGCAGTACTTC

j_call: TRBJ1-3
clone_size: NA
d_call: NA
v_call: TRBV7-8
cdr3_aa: CASSLNRVSGNTIYF
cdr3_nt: TGTGCCAGCAGCTTAAACAGGGTATCGGGAAACACCATATATTTT

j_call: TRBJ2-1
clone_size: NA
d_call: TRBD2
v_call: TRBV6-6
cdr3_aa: CASTVGTSGRNEQFF
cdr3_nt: TGTGCCAGCACCGTCGGGACTAGCGGGAGAAATGAGCAGTTCTTC

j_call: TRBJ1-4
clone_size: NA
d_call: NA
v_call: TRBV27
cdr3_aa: CASSLNRLNEKLFF
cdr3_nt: TGTGCCAGCAGTTTAAACAGATTGAATGAAAAACTGTTTTTT

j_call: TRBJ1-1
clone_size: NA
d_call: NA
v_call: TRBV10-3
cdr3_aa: CAISESRVPEAFF
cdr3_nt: TGTGCCATCAGTGAGTCACGGGTGCCTGAAGCTTTCTTT

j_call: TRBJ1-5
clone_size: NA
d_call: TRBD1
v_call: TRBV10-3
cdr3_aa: CAIGTDSNQPQHF
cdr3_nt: TGTGCCATCGGGACAGATAGCAATCAGCCCCAGCATTTT

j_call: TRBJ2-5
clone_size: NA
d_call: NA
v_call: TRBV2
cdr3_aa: CASLARETQYF
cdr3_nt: TGTGCCAGTCTAGCGAGAGAGACCCAGTACTTC

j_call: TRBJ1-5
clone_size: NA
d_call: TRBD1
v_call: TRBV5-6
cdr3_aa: CASSVQGTQPQHF
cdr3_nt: TGTGCCAGCAGCGTACAGGGGACTCAGCCCCAGCATTTT

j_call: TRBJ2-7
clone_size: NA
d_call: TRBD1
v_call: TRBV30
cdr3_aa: CAWDVGTGTYEQYF
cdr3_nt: TGTGCCTGGGACGTTGGGACAGGGACCTACGAGCAGTACTTC

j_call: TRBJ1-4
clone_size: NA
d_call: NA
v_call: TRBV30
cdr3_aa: CAWSQGTPEWLFF
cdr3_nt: TGTGCCTGGAGTCAGGGAACCCCTGAATGGCTGTTTTTT

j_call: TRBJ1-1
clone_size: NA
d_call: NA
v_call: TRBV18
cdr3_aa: CASSPPGGDNTEAFF
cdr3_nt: TGTGCCAGCTCACCCCCGGGGGGGGATAACACTGAAGCTTTCTTT

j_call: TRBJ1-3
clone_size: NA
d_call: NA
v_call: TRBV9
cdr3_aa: CASSPQIVSGNTIYF
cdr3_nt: TGTGCCAGCAGCCCCCAGATCGTCTCTGGAAACACCATATATTTT

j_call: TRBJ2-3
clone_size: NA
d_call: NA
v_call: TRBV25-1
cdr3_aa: CASSEASRDTQYF
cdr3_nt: TGTGCCAGCAGTGAAGCTAGTAGAGATACGCAGTATTTT

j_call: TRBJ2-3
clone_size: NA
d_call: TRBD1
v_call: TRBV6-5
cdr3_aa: CASSRDRRSTDTQYF
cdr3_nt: TGTGCCAGCAGCCGGGACAGGAGAAGCACAGATACGCAGTATTTT

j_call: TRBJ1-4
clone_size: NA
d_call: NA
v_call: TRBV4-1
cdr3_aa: CASSQGPPRGLNEKLFF
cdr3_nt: TGCGCCAGCAGCCAAGGGCCCCCGCGGGGACTTAATGAAAAACTGTTTTTT

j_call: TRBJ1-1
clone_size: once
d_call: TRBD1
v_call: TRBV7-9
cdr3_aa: CASSQDRGNTEAFF
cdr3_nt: TGTGCCAGCAGCCAGGACAGGGGGAACACTGAAGCTTTCTTT

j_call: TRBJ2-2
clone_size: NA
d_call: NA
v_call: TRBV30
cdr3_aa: CAWGKSGAAITGELFF
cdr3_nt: TGTGCCTGGGGAAAATCAGGGGCTGCCATCACCGGGGAGCTGTTTTTT

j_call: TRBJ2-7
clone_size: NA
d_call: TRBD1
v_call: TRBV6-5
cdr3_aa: CASSYAVQGAYEQYF
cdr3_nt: TGTGCCAGCAGTTATGCCGTACAGGGGGCCTACGAGCAGTACTTC

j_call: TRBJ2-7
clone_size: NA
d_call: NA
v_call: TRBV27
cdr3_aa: CASSLTSSYEQYF
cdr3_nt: TGTGCCAGCAGTTTAACTAGCTCCTACGAGCAGTACTTC

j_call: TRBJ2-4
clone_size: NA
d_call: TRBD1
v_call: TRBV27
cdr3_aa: CASSFFGQGNIQYF
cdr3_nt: TGTGCCAGCAGTTTTTTCGGACAGGGAAACATTCAGTACTTC